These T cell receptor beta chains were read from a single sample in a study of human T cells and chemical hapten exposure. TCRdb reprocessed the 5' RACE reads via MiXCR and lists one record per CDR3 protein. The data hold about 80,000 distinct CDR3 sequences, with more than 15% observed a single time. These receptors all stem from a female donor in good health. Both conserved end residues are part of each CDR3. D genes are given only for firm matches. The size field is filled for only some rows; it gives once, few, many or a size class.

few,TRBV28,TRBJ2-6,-,TGTGCCAGCAGTCTACAGGGATCTGGGGCCAACGTCCTGACTTTC,CASSLQGSGANVLTF
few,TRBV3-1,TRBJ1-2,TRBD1,TGTGCCAGCAGCCGACAGGGAGGCTCAGATGGCTACACCTTC,CASSRQGGSDGYTF
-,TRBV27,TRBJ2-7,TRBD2,TGTGCCAGCAGTTTAGGGCGGGGGGCCTTCTACGAGCAGTACTTC,CASSLGRGAFYEQYF
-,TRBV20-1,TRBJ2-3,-,TGCAGTGCTAGAGATCGCTGGACCGAGGGCACAGATACGCAGTATTTT,CSARDRWTEGTDTQYF
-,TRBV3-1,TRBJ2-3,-,TGTGCCAGCAGCCAAACGGGCAGTTCGCAGTATTTT,CASSQTGSSQYF
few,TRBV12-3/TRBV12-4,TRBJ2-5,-,TGTGGCCGGGGGTTCCAAGAGACCCAGTACTTC,CGRGFQETQYF
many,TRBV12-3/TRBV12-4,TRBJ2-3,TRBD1,TGTGCCAGCAGGGGACAGCACACAGATACGCAGTATTTT,CASRGQHTDTQYF
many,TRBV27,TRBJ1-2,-,TGTGCCAGCAGTTTAGGTTCGGTCGGTGGCTACACCTTC,CASSLGSVGGYTF
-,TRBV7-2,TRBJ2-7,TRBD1,TGTGCCAGCAGCTGGGCACAGGGGGACGAGCAGTACTTC,CASSWAQGDEQYF
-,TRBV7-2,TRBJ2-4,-,TGTGCCAGCAGCTTAGGATTTAGTAGGGAAAGGAACATTCAGTACTTC,CASSLGFSRERNIQYF
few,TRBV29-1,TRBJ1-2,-,TGCAGCGTTGAACAGGGATTTTCTAACTATGGCTACACCTTC,CSVEQGFSNYGYTF
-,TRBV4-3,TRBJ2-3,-,TGCGCCAGCAGCCAAAATCTCTACACAGATACGCAGTATTTT,CASSQNLYTDTQYF
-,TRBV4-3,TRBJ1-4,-,TGCGCCAGCAGCCAAGATCGCCCCCAGGGCGTTAATGAAAAACTGTTTTTT,CASSQDRPQGVNEKLFF
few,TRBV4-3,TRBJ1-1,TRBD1,TGCGCCAGCAGCTACGACAGGGGTGAAGCTTTCTTT,CASSYDRGEAFF
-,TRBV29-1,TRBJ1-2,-,TGCAGCGTTGAGCTGCCAGGGGCCCCCTATGGCTACACCTTC,CSVELPGAPYGYTF
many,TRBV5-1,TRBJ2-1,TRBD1,TGCGCCAGCAGCTTGGGGGGACAGGTCTACAATGAGCAGTTCTTC,CASSLGGQVYNEQFF
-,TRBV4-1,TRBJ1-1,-,TGCGCCAGCAGCGCAGCCCCGACACCCGACTTTATGAACACTGAAGCTTTCTTT,CASSAAPTPDFMNTEAFF
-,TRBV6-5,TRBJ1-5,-,TGTGCCAGCAGTTCGCAGGGATATAGCAATCAGCCCCAGCATTTT,CASSSQGYSNQPQHF
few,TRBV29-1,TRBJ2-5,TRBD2,TGCAGCGTTCGGGCTAGCGGGCGCCAAGAGACCCAGTACTTC,CSVRASGRQETQYF
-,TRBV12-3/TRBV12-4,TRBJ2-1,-,TGTGCCAGCAGCCCACGTCGAGAGGTTAATGAGCAGTTCTTC,CASSPRREVNEQFF
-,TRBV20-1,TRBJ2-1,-,TGCAGTGCTCCGGCCGGACTCGCCTCCTACAATGAGCAGTTCTTC,CSAPAGLASYNEQFF
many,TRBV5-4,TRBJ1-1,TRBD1,TGTGCCTCCACAGGGGTTAACACTGAAGCTTTCTTT,CASTGVNTEAFF
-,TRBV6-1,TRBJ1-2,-,TGTGCCAGCAGTGAACAAGTCGGCGACTATGGCTACACCTTC,CASSEQVGDYGYTF
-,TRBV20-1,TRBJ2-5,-,TGCAGTGCTAGAGTTCAAGGGGAGACCCAGTACTTC,CSARVQGETQYF
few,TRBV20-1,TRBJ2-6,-,TGCAGTGCTGCGGACGGCAGCTCTGGGGCCAACGTCCTGACTTTC,CSAADGSSGANVLTF
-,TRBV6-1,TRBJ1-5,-,TGTGCCAGCATGCCGGAGGGCAATCAGCCCCAGCATTTT,CASMPEGNQPQHF
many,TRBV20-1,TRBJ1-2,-,TGCAGTGCTAGAGAGCCTCAAGCAGGGTGGGATCGAGGCTACACCTTC,CSAREPQAGWDRGYTF
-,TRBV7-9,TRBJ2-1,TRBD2,TGTGCCAGCAGCTCGCTAGCGGGGGGCCACAATGAGCAGTTCTTC,CASSSLAGGHNEQFF
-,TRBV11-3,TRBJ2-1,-,TGTGCCAGCAGCCTCAGGGGTGGGAAGTACAATGAGCAGTTCTTC,CASSLRGGKYNEQFF
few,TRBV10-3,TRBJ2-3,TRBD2,TGTGCCATCAGTGGTACTAGCGGGAGTCAGAGCACAGATACGCAGTATTTT,CAISGTSGSQSTDTQYF
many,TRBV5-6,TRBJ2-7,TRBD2,TGTGCCAGCAGCTTGGCGGATAGCGGGAGCGAGCAGTACTTC,CASSLADSGSEQYF
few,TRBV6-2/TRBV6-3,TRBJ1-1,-,TGTGCCAGCAGTTACGGTCGGCAGAACACTGAAGCTTTCTTT,CASSYGRQNTEAFF
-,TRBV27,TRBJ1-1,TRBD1,TGTGCCAGCAGGCTCCGGGACAGGGCCACTGAAGCTTTCTTT,CASRLRDRATEAFF
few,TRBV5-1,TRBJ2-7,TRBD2,TGCGCCAGCAGCCTAAGACTAGCGAGCTCCTACGAGCAGTACTTC,CASSLRLASSYEQYF
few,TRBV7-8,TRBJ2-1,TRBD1,TGTGCCAGCAGCTCAATCCAAGACAGGGGGCAAGGCTACAATGAGCAGTTCTTC,CASSSIQDRGQGYNEQFF
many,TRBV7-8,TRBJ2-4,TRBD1,TGTGCCAGCAGCCGGGACAGGGTCCCGGCGGTAGCCAAAAACATTCAGTACTTC,CASSRDRVPAVAKNIQYF
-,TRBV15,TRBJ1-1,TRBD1,TGTGCCACCATCGCTACCGGGACAGTGAACACTGAAGCTTTCTTT,CATIATGTVNTEAFF
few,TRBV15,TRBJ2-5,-,TGTGCCACCAGCAGAGATCTAGGGGCCCCCCAAGAGACCCAGTACTTC,CATSRDLGAPQETQYF
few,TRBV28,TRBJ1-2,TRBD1,TGTGCCAGCAGTCCCCAGGGGGTCTATGGCTACACCTTC,CASSPQGVYGYTF
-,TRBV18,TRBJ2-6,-,TGTGCCAGCTCACCGGGGCAGCTCTCTGGGGCCAACGTCCTGACTTTC,CASSPGQLSGANVLTF